This T cell receptor (beta chain) is drawn from a study of post-analysis software for immune sequencing data. Study details: Disease trajectories encompassed relapsing-remitting, secondary progressive and progressive-relapsing multiple sclerosis.

Study conclusions and caveats: Batch-matched samples strongly co-clustered by F measure. Significantly decreased normalized Chao1 diversity was recorded for multiple sclerosis patients relative to controls. Elevated frequency relative to controls characterized roughly five TRBV segments in patients, TRBV5-6, TRBV5-1 and TRBV20-1 among them.

CDR3 size: 14 residues. V lost 8 bases to trimming and J lost 2 bases, with 15 bases between them. The germline V gene encodes CDR1 ENHRY and CDR2 SYGVKD. cDNA libraries of TCR beta carried unique molecular identifiers. With about 0.95 to 11 million T cells as the source, 450,000 to 600,000 cDNA molecules resulted. Each CDR3 protein gets one entry after TCRdb re-called the PCR reads with MiXCR. The data hold about half a million distinct CDR3 sequences, with about a third observed a single time. In regard to this clonotype: Antigen unknown.

The sequenced sample consisted of blood. The genes are TRBV10-3 and TRBJ2-5; a possible D gene is TRBD1 (6 bases). The clonotype comes from a girl under 18 with multiple sclerosis. The chain's CDR3 is CAIGTTGWQETQYF. The CDR3 coding sequence is TGTGCCATCGGGACAACAGGATGGCAAGAGACCCAGTACTTC.